This note documents a single TCR beta chain sequence. Its matching antigen is unknown. The Oncomine TCR Beta short-read assay sequenced DNA from cultured CD4+ T cells. TCRdb called the PCR reads again in MiXCR, with one record for every CDR3 protein. The repertoire holds under 20,000 distinct CDR3 sequences, with approximately 22% as singletons. CDR3 length equals 15 residues. CDR1 is SGHDT and CDR2 is YYEEEE in the germline V gene. V was clipped by 4 bases and J by 4 bases; unmatched bases: 6. The treatment was: roughly 10-day PBMC culture with coronavirus spike peptide pools or control peptides (ViraFEST assay). These data come from a study of vaccination and CD4 T cells after COVID-19.

Sequencing was carried out using cultured CD4+ T cells from blood. The V call is TRBV5-6, the J call TRBJ1-5, with 9 bases matching TRBD1. This clonotype originated in a human donor with COVID-19. The CDR3 DNA reads as TGTGCCAGCAGCGAGGGGACAGGGCGGAATCAGCCCCAGCATTTT. This translates into CASSEGTGRNQPQHF.